This T cell receptor (beta chain) came from a study of blood T cell repertoires in COVID-19. This CDR3 region has 12 residues. Per germline, CDR1 SGHDT and CDR2 YYEEEE. V was pared by 4 bases and J by 7 bases, with 9 bases between. Methods used by the authors: Amplification of reference gene primers was used by the study to estimate nucleated cell counts. Assay: immunoSEQ multiplex PCR; the TCRdb copy retains only in-frame clones and omits some. The DNA was the basis for D and trimming; V, J and clone size are from that table. The table lists approximately 110,000 clones, roughly 83% of them singletons.

The gene calls are TRBV5-6 and TRBJ1-5; D not resolved. The TCR was taken from a human donor in a cohort sampled during active COVID-19. Material for sequencing was peripheral blood. The CDR3 here is CASSLGIQPQHF. As DNA, the CDR3 is TGTGCCAGCAGCCTCGGGATCCAGCCCCAGCATTTT.